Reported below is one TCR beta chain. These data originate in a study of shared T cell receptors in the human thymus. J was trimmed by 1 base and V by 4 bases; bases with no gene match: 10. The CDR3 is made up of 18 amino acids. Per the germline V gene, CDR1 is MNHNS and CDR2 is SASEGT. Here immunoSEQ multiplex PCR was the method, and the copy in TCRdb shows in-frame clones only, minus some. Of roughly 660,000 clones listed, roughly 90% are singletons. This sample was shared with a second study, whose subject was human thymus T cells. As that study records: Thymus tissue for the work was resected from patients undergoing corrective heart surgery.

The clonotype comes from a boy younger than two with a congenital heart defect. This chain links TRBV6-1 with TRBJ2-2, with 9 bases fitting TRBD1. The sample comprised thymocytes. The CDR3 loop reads CASSVWAWDRVNTGELFF. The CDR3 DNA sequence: TGTGCCAGCAGTGTTTGGGCCTGGGACAGGGTGAACACCGGGGAGCTGTTTTTT.